This entry features one TCR beta chain sequence. Use of 60 Vbeta and 13 Jbeta primers characterized the PCR. As processed by the authors: Some 10 million shared chains were among the approximately 76 million unique TCR beta chains that a later analysis counted. Generated by immunoSEQ multiplex PCR, the TCRdb table keeps only in-frame clones and is missing some. V, J and clone size are those of that table, while D and trimming were read from the DNA. The sample has around 170,000 clones, around 85% seen once. This sample was included in a study of cytomegalovirus exposure and HLA in healthy donors. About the research overall: Inside one of the first data releases sat around 85 million unique TCRs taken from HLA-typed donors.

The CDR3 spans 16 residues. After removal of 0 bases from V and 6 bases from J, the junction contained 6 bases not matched to a gene. The germline V gene encodes CDR1 LGHNA and CDR2 YNFKEQ. V and J are TRBV4-2 and TRBJ2-2; 8 bases match TRBD2. This TCR was recovered from a man between 35 and 55 years old in good health and CMV-seropositive. The sample was PBMCs. As DNA, the CDR3 is TGTGCCAGCAGCCAAGATCCCGGGGGGGCCGCCGGGGAGCTGTTTTTT. It is translated as CASSQDPGGAAGELFF.